This TCR beta chain was captured in a study of Ad26.COV2.S vaccination and SARS-CoV-2 variants. Treatment denoted: some 20 received Ad26.COV2.S at low or high dose, single or two shots; several received placebo; per-sample allocation not given. The samples were gathered on day 63 after the first injection of vaccine or placebo. Here immunoSEQ multiplex PCR was the method, and the copy in TCRdb shows in-frame clones only, minus some. The repertoire holds some 340,000 clones, roughly 84% seen once, with around 2% in the top ten. Source: peripheral blood, taken in a trial of Ad26.COV2.S vaccine versus placebo. The origin of this receptor is a person aged 18-65 years who received the Ad26.COV2.S COVID-19 vaccine or a placebo.

The CDR3 sequence: CASSRQGLDTGELFF. CDR3 DNA sequence: TGTGCCAGCAGTAGACAGGGCTTGGACACCGGGGAGCTGTTTTTT. J is TRBJ2-2 and V is TRBV2; 7 positions agree with TRBD1. J gave up 3 bases and V 5 bases, and 6 bases lay outside the gene matches. Germline values: CDR1 SNHLY, CDR2 FYNNEI. The CDR3 runs 15 residues. The whole variable domain, remainder taken from reference TRBV2 and TRBJ2-2, is EPEVTQTPSHQVTQMGQEVILRCVPISNHLYFYWYRQILGQKVEFLVSFYNNEISEKSEIFDDQFSVERPDGSNFTLKIRSTKLEDSAMYFCASSRQGLDTGELFFGEGSRLTVL.